The clone carrying this T cell receptor (beta chain) has just a few counts. Its antigen is unidentified. TCRdb processed the reads anew with MiXCR; each CDR3 protein has one entry. The sample lists more than 300,000 distinct CDR3 sequences; roughly 34% were seen once. This sample was taken from a study of T cell repertoires in cytomegalovirus infection. Turning to the study itself: HLA-B-restricted CMV epitopes that are well studied, plus recently identified HLA-C-restricted ones, were used by the study. Indications came from public TCR beta signatures; they pointed to CMV infection and to a matching HLA type. Study results and caveats: CMV-specific TCR beta clonotypes restricted by HLA-C dominated the ex vivo response.

This CDR3 is built from 15 residues. Trimming removed 7 bases at V and 0 bases at J, with 19 bases between. CDR1 DFQATT and CDR2 SNEGSKA come from the germline V gene (reference sequence). The input for sequencing was cultured PBMCs, taken from culture after CMV antigen stimulation. The TCR sequence derives from a human donor in good health (CMV status not recorded). Some clones in this sample may be carry-over from other donors' samples. The chain uses TRBV20-1 and TRBJ2-7, with D perhaps matching TRBD1 (6 bases). CDR3: CSVLPPGHFSYEQYF. CDR3 DNA sequence: TGCAGTGTCTTACCTCCGGGACACTTCTCCTACGAGCAGTACTTC.